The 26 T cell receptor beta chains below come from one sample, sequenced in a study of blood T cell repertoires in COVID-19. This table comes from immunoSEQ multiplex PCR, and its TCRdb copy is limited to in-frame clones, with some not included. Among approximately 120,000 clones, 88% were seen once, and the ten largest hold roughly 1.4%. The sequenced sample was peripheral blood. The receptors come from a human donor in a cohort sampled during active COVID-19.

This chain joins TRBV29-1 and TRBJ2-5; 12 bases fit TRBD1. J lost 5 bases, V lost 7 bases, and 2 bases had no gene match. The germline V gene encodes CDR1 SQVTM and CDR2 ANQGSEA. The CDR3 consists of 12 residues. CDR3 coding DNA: TGCAGCGGGGGACAGGGGGCGGAGACCCAGTACTTC. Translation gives CSGGQGAETQYF.

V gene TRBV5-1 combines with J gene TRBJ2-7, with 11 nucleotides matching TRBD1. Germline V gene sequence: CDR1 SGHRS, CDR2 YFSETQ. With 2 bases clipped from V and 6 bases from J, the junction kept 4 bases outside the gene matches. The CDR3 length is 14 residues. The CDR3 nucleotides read TGCGCCAGCAGCTTCGGGACAGGGGGGTTCGAGCAGTACTTC. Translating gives CASSFGTGGFEQYF.

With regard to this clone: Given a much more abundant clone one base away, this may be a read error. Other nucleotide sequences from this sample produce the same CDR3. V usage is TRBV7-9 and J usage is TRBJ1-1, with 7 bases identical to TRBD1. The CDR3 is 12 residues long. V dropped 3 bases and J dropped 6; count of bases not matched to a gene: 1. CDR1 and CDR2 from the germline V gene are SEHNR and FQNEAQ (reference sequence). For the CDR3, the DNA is TGTGCCAGCAGCTTCACAGGGGCTGAAGCTTTCTTT. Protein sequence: CASSFTGAEAFF.

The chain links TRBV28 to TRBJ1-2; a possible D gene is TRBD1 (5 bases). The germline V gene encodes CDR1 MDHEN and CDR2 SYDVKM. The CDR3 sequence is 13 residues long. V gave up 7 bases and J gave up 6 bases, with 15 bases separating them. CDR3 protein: CASTQGLYDGYTF. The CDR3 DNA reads TGTGCCAGCACTCAGGGTTTATATGATGGCTACACCTTC.

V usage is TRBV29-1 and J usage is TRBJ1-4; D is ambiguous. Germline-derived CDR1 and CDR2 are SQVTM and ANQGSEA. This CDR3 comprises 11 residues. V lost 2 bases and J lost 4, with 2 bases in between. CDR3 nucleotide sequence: TGCAGCGTTGAATATAATGAAAAACTGTTTTTT. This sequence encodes CSVEYNEKLFF.

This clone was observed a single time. The DNA for the CDR3 is TGCGCCAGCAGCGAGGGAGGGGCAGAGACCCAGTACTTC. Translated, it gives CASSEGGAETQYF. This chain links TRBV5-1 with TRBJ2-5; 7 positions agree with TRBD2. Trimming took 4 bases from V and 4 from J; bases not matched to a gene: 4. The germline V gene has CDR1 SGHRS and CDR2 YFSETQ. The CDR3 covers 13 residues.

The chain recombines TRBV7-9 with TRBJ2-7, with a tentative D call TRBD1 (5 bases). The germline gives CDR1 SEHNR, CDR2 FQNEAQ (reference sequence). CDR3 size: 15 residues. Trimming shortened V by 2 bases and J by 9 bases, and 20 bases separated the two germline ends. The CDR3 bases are TGTGCCAGCAGCTTAAGAGCTTATGGGGCATATGGGCAGTACTTC. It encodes CASSLRAYGAYGQYF.

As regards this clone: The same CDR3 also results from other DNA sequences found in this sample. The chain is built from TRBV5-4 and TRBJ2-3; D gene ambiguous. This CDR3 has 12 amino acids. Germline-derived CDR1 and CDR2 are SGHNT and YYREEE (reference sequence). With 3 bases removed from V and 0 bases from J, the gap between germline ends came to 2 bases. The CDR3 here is CASSSSTDTQYF. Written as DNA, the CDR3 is TGTGCCAGCAGCTCGAGCACAGATACGCAGTATTTT.

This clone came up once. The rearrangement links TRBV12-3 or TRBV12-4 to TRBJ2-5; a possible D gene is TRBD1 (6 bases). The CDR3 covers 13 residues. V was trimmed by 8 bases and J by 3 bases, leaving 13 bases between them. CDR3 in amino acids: CASGYRVEETQYF. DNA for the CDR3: TGTGCCAGCGGGTACAGGGTAGAAGAGACCCAGTACTTC.

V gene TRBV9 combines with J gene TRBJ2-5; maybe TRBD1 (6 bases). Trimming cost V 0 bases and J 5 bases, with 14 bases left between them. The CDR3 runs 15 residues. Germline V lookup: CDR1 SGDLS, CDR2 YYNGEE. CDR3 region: CASSVGTGPAETQYF. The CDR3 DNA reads TGTGCCAGCAGCGTAGGAACAGGGCCCGCTGAGACCCAGTACTTC.

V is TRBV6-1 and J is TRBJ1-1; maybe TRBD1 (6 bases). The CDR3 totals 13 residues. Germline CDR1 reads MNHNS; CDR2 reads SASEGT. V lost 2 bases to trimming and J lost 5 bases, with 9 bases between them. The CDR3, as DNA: TGTGCCAGCAGTGAACGCAGGGGAACTGAAGCTTTCTTT. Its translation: CASSERRGTEAFF.

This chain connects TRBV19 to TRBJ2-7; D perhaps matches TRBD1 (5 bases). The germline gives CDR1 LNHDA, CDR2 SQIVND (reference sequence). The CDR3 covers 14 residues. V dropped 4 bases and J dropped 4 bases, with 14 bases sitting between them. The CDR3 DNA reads TGTGCCAGTAGTACTTCAGCGACAGAGTACGAGCAGTACTTC. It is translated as CASSTSATEYEQYF.

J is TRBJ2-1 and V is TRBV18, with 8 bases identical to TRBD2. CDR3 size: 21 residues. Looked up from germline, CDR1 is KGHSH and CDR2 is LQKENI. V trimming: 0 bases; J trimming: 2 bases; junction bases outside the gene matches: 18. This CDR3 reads CASSPPGSSRAAGGPYNEQFF. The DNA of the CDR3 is TGTGCCAGCTCACCACCGGGGAGTTCGAGAGCGGCGGGAGGTCCCTACAATGAGCAGTTCTTC.

The CDR3 loop is CASSWGENYEQYF. DNA of the CDR3: TGTGCCAGTAGTTGGGGAGAAAACTACGAGCAGTACTTC. J is TRBJ2-7 and V is TRBV19; a weak D match, TRBD2 (5 bases). The CDR3 spans 13 residues. The germline V and J ends were trimmed by 5 bases and 3 bases, with 11 bases remaining between them. In germline, CDR1 is LNHDA, CDR2 SQIVND (reference sequence).

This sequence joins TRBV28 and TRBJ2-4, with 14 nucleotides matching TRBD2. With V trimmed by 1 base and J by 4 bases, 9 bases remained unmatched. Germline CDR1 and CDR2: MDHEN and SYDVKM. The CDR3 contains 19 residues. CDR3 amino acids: CASSLLSPWTSGRKNIQYF. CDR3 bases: TGTGCCAGCAGTTTATTGAGCCCGTGGACTAGCGGGAGGAAAAACATTCAGTACTTC.

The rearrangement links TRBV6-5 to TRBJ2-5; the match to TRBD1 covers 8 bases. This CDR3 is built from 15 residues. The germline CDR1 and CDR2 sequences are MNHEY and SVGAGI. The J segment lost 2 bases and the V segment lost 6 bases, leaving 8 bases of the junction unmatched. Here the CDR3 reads CASRLRGRGQETQYF. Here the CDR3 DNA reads TGTGCCAGCAGACTCAGGGGGCGCGGGCAAGAGACCCAGTACTTC.

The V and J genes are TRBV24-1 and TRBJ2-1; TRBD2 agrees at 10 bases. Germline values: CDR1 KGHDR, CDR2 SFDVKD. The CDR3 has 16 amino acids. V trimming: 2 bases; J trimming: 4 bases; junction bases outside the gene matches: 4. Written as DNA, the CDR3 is TGTGCCACCAGTGATTCGGGGACTAGCGTTTACAATGAGCAGTTCTTC. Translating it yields CATSDSGTSVYNEQFF.

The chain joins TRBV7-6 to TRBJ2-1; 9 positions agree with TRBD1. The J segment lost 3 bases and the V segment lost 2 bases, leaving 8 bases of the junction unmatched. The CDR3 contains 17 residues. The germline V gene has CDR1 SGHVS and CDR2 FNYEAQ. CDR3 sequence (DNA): TGTGCCAGCAGCTTAACCCGGGACAGGGCTAACTACAATGAGCAGTTCTTC. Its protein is CASSLTRDRANYNEQFF.

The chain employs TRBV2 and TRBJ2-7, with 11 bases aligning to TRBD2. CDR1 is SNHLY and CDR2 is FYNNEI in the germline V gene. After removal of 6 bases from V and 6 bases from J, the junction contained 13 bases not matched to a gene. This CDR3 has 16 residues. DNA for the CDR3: TGTGCCAGCAGCGCCCTGCCCGGACTAGCGGGTTCCGAGCAGTACTTC. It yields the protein CASSALPGLAGSEQYF.

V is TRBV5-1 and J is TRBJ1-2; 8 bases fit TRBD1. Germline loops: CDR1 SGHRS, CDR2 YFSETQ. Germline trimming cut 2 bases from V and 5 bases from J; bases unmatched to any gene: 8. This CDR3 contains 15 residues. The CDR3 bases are TGCGCCAGCAGCTTAGACAGACAGGGGCAATATGGCTACACCTTC. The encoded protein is CASSLDRQGQYGYTF.

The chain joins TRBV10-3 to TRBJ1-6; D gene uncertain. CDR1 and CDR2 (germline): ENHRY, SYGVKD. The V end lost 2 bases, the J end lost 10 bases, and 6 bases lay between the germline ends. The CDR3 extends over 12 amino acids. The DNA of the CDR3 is TGTGCCATCAGTGAGCCGGGGTCACCCCTCCACTTT. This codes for CAISEPGSPLHF.

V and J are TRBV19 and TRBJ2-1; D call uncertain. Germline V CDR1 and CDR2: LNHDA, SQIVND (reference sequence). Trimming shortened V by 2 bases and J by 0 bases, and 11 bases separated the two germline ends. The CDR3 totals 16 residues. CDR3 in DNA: TGTGCCAGTAGTATAAGTACGCTAGGCTCCTACAATGAGCAGTTCTTC. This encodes CASSISTLGSYNEQFF.

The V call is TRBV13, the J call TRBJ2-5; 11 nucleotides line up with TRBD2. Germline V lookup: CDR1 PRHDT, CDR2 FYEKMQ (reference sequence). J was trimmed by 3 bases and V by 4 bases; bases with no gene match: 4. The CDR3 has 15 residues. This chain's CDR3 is CASSSVAGGEETQYF. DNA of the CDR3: TGTGCCAGCAGCTCGGTAGCGGGAGGGGAAGAGACCCAGTACTTC.

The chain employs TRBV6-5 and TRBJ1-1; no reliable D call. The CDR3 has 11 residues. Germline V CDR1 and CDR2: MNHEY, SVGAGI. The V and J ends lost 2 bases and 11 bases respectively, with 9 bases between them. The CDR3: CASSYDTQAFF. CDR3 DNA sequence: TGTGCCAGCAGTTACGACACCCAGGCTTTCTTT.

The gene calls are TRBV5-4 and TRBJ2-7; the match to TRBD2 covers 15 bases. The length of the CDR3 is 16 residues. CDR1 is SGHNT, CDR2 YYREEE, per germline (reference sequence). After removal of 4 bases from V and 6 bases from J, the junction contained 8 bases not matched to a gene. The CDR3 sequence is CASSLRPGLAGGEQYF. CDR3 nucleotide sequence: TGTGCCAGCAGCCTACGACCGGGACTAGCGGGGGGCGAGCAGTACTTC.

The CDR3 DNA sequence: TGTGCCAGCAGGGCGGGACAGGGGAATTACTACGAGCAGTACTTC. Translated, it gives CASRAGQGNYYEQYF. The J gene is TRBJ2-7, the V gene TRBV5-4; 10 nucleotides align to TRBD1. Germline V gene sequence: CDR1 SGHNT, CDR2 YYREEE (reference sequence). V gave up 5 bases and J gave up 3 bases; unmatched junction bases: 8. CDR3 length equals 15 residues.